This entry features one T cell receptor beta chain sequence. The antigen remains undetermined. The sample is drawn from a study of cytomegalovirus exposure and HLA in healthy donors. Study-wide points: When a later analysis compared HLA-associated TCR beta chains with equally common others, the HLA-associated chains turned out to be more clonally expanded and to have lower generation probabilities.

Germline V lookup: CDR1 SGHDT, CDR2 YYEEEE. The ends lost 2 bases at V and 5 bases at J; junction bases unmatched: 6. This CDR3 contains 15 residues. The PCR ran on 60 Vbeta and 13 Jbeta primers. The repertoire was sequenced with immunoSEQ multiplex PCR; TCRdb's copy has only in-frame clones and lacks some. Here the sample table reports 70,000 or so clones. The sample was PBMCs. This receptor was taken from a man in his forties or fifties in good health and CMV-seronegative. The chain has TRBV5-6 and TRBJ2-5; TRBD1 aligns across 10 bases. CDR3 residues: CASSLEGTGDETQYF. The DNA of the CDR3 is TGTGCCAGCAGCTTAGAAGGGACAGGGGACGAGACCCAGTACTTC.